This TCR beta chain emerged from a study of T cells in Graves' hyperthyroidism and ophthalmopathy. The overall study: Peripheral blood was collected at initial diagnosis, before any treatment. Study-level findings and limits: The model made its ophthalmopathy prediction, and onset followed a median around six months later. In simple terms, a model built on 13 V-J features told ophthalmopathy apart from stable hyperthyroidism.

The diagnoses drew upon clinical symptoms, serum thyroxine and TRAb, thyroid ultrasound and orbital computed tomography. CDR3 length equals 14 residues. V lost 1 base and J 2 bases, leaving 8 bases between the germline ends. Germline CDR1 LGHDT, CDR2 YNNKEL (reference sequence). The TCR beta CDR3 regions underwent amplification using RNA transcripts as the source. First-round RT-PCR targeting the TCR CDR3 was performed with the HTBI primer set. TCRdb recomputed calls from the multiplex PCR reads with MiXCR, one row per CDR3 protein. The sample holds around 600,000 distinct CDR3 sequences, over 12% seen once. This clonotype came up many times. Its specificity is unknown.

Source material: blood. V gene TRBV3-1 combines with J gene TRBJ1-2; D call uncertain. The origin of this receptor is a woman under 30 with Graves' ophthalmopathy. CDR3 sequence reads: CASSQGSRNYGYTF. Here the CDR3 DNA reads TGTGCCAGCAGCCAAGGTTCCAGGAACTATGGCTACACCTTC.